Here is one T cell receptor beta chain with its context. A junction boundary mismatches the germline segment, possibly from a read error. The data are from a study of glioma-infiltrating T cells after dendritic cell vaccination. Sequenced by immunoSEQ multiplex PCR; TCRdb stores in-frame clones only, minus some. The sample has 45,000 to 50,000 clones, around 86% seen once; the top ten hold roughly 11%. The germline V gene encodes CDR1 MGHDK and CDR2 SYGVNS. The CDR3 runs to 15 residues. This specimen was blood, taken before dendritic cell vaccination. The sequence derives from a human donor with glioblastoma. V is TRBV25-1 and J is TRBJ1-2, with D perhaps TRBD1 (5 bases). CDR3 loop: CASSQYTGGDYGYTF. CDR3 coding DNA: TGTGCCAGCAGTCAATATACGGGGGGTGACTATGGCTACACCTTC.